This T cell receptor beta chain is drawn from a study of chemoradiotherapy in HPV16-positive cancers. Study in general: Candidate HPV-specific clones and shared TCR motifs came from a couple of HPV16-positive patients. Findings and caveats of the study: During treatment, candidate HPV-specific clones and E7-related motifs expanded in tumor.

Profiling relied on immunoSEQ multiplex PCR, and the TCRdb table lists in-frame clones only, not all of them. The sample holds about 3,500 clones, about four fifths seen once. J lost 5 bases, V lost 4 bases, and 5 bases had no gene match. From germline, CDR1 is MNHEY and CDR2 SMNVEV (reference sequence). This CDR3 comprises 16 residues. Concerning this clone: Its antigen is not identified.

The TCR originated in a human donor with HPV-associated anogenital cancer. The sample was tumor tissue, taken from a patient who underwent chemoradiotherapy. The V and J genes are TRBV27 and TRBJ2-5; 15 bases agree with TRBD2. Here the CDR3 DNA reads TGTGCCAGCAGTTCCTCCGGACTAGCGGGAGGGGAGACCCAGTACTTC. Translated, it gives CASSSSGLAGGETQYF.